This passage covers 5 T cell receptor beta chains from one sample sequenced in a study of cytomegalovirus exposure and HLA in healthy donors. A multiplex PCR was run with 60 Vbeta primers and 13 Jbeta primers. Assay used: immunoSEQ multiplex PCR; TCRdb lists only in-frame clones, some missing. The sample lists tens of thousands of clones, approximately 75% occurring once. Material for sequencing was PBMCs. These receptors originate from a woman aged 40-49 years in good health and CMV-seronegative.

The chain joins TRBV2 to TRBJ2-1; perhaps TRBD2 as D (5 bases). CDR3 length equals 15 residues. Germline values: CDR1 SNHLY, CDR2 FYNNEI. V was shortened by 0 bases and J by 8 bases, with 14 bases between the two germline ends. CDR3: CASSEAPRRFDEQFF. The CDR3 DNA follows: TGTGCCAGCAGTGAAGCCCCGAGGAGGTTTGATGAGCAGTTCTTC.

The V gene is TRBV30, the J gene TRBJ1-2, with 7 bases aligning to TRBD1. V shed 4 bases, J shed 6 bases, and the junction held 8 bases outside the gene matches. CDR1 GTSNPN and CDR2 SVGIG come from the germline V gene (reference sequence). This CDR3 is built from 13 residues. The CDR3 region is CAWTRQGVDGYTF. In DNA form, the CDR3 reads TGTGCCTGGACGCGACAGGGAGTAGATGGCTACACCTTC.

The chain is built from TRBV4-3 and TRBJ2-1; a possible D gene is TRBD2 (6 bases). The germline V gene encodes CDR1 LGHNA and CDR2 YSLEER. Between the trimmed V and J ends, which lost 0 bases and 0 bases, there was a span of 18 bases. The CDR3 loop spans 19 amino acids. Here the CDR3 DNA reads TGCGCCAGCAGCCAAGATTCGAGACTAGGGGAAAGCTCCTACAATGAGCAGTTCTTC. Translated, it gives CASSQDSRLGESSYNEQFF.

This clone has just a few counts. The chain has TRBV6-1 and TRBJ1-1; TRBD1 is a possible D gene (6 bases). Looked up from germline, CDR1 is MNHNS and CDR2 is SASEGT. The CDR3 sequence is 15 residues long. V gave up 10 bases and J gave up 4 bases, with 22 bases separating them. The CDR3 protein is CAIQMGASFGTEAFF. The CDR3 region has the DNA TGTGCCATCCAAATGGGGGCGAGCTTTGGCACTGAAGCTTTCTTT.

This clone was counted only a few times. This chain links TRBV2 with TRBJ1-5; 8 positions match TRBD1. The CDR3 totals 12 residues. Unmatched junction bases numbered 8, after V lost 10 bases and J lost 9 bases. The germline V gene has CDR1 SNHLY and CDR2 FYNNEI. CDR3 in amino acids: CATGTGTRPQHF. In nucleotides, the CDR3 is TGTGCCACTGGGACAGGCACTCGGCCCCAGCATTTT.